These 8 T cell receptor beta chains originate from one sample sequenced in a study of blood T cell repertoires in COVID-19. Produced via immunoSEQ multiplex PCR; TCRdb's table is partial and in-frame only. The table lists roughly 200,000 clones, 86% of them singletons. The sequencing input was peripheral blood. These receptors came from a woman aged 25 to 45 with active or convalescent COVID-19.

V usage is TRBV2 and J usage is TRBJ2-5, with TRBD1 matching over 10 bases. Germline assignment: CDR1 SNHLY and CDR2 FYNNEI. CDR3 length: 14 residues. Trimming removed 6 bases from V and 6 bases from J; junction bases left unmatched: 7. The CDR3 loop is CASRNRDRGQTQYF. The CDR3 nucleotides read TGTGCCAGCAGGAACCGGGACAGGGGCCAGACCCAGTACTTC.

CDR3 sequence reads: CSVGYPEQFF. DNA for the CDR3: TGCAGCGTTGGCTACCCCGAGCAGTTCTTC. The rearrangement joins TRBV29-1 to TRBJ2-1; D unresolved. The V gene lost 4 bases and the J gene lost 10 bases, with 8 bases spanning the gap. Germline CDR1 reads SQVTM; CDR2 reads ANQGSEA. CDR3 length: 10 residues.

V is TRBV2 and J is TRBJ2-1; 9 bases fit TRBD2. V was pared by 0 bases and J by 8 bases, with 8 bases of the junction left unmatched. The germline gives CDR1 SNHLY, CDR2 FYNNEI. The CDR3 spans 16 residues. The DNA of the CDR3 is TGTGCCAGCAGTGAAGCTATGGCGGGAGGGCCTTATGAGCAGTTCTTC. Translating gives CASSEAMAGGPYEQFF.

The chain is built from TRBV6-5 and TRBJ1-1; D not certain. The germline gives CDR1 MNHEY, CDR2 SVGAGI. The CDR3 is 15 amino acids. V gave up 6 bases and J gave up 1 base, with 15 bases separating them. The CDR3 loop is CASSRGQHGNTEAFF. In DNA form, the CDR3 reads TGTGCCAGCAGCCGAGGCCAGCACGGGAACACTGAAGCTTTCTTT.

The V gene is TRBV27, the J gene TRBJ2-7; 15 bases are shared with TRBD2. This CDR3 comprises 17 residues. The germline gives CDR1 MNHEY, CDR2 SMNVEV (reference sequence). V was pared by 2 bases and J by 2 bases, with 4 bases of the junction left unmatched. CDR3 DNA: TGTGCCAGCAGTTTAAGGACTAGCGGGAGGGTTACCTACGAGCAGTACTTC. Translated: CASSLRTSGRVTYEQYF.

A single count supports this clone. The chain carries TRBV6-5 and TRBJ1-3; 7 nucleotides align to TRBD1. The germline V gene encodes CDR1 MNHEY and CDR2 SVGAGI. The CDR3 is 16 amino acids. V gave up 4 bases and J gave up 2 bases; unmatched junction bases: 8. The CDR3 nucleotides read TGTGCCAGCAGTTTCACCACAGGGGAGGCTGGAAACACCATATATTTT. It encodes CASSFTTGEAGNTIYF.

The rearrangement uses TRBV5-1 and TRBJ1-2; 9 bases align to TRBD1. CDR3 length: 14 amino acids. V lost 3 bases to trimming and J lost 4 bases; unmatched junction nucleotides: 4. CDR1 SGHRS and CDR2 YFSETQ come from the germline V gene. CDR3 DNA: TGCGCCAGCAGCTCCGGGACAGGGAGCTATGGCTACACCTTC. It translates to CASSSGTGSYGYTF. The full variable domain, with the rest looked up from reference TRBV5-1 and TRBJ1-2, is KAGVTQTPRYLIKTRGQQVTLSCSPISGHRSVSWYQQTPGQGLQFLFEYFSETQRNKGNFPGRFSGRQFSNSRSEMNVSTLELGDSALYLCASSSGTGSYGYTFGSGTRLTVV.

V and J are TRBV15 and TRBJ1-5; tentatively, D is TRBD1 (5 bases). CDR3 length equals 17 residues. The V end was cut by 0 bases, the J end by 6 bases, with 18 bases between. Germline assignment: CDR1 LNHNV and CDR2 YYDKDF (reference sequence). The CDR3 here is CATSRDRGGGVGQPQHF. The DNA for the CDR3 is TGTGCCACCAGCAGAGATCGGGGGGGTGGCGTCGGTCAGCCCCAGCATTTT.